Described below is a single TCR beta chain sequence and its context. Trimming cost V 3 bases and J 5 bases; bases outside gene matches: 5. The CDR3 has 14 residues. Germline lookup yields CDR1 LNHNV and CDR2 YYDKDF (reference sequence). The table came from immunoSEQ multiplex PCR; TCRdb's copy has only in-frame clones and leaves some out. The repertoire holds about 120,000 clones, with roughly nine tenths as singletons. The sample originates from a study of OX40 agonist ivuxolimab in advanced cancers. At the level of the study: Intravenous ivuxolimab was administered to patients every 2 weeks at 0.01 to 10 mg/kg. Patients assigned to dose escalation were diagnosed with hepatocellular carcinoma, melanoma, renal cell or head and neck cancer. Three individuals attained partial responses, comprising one hepatocellular carcinoma case and two cutaneous melanoma cases.

The chain joins TRBV15 to TRBJ2-3; 7 positions agree with TRBD2. The source is an adult with an advanced solid tumor such as melanoma, head and neck, liver or kidney cancer. The sequenced sample was CD4+ or CD8+ T cells sorted from blood, obtained in a trial of the OX40 agonist ivuxolimab. CDR3 coding DNA: TGTGCCACCAGCAGGGGGGGGTCGATAGATACGCAGTATTTT. Protein sequence: CATSRGGSIDTQYF. The full variable domain, completed using reference TRBV15 and TRBJ2-3, is DAMVIQNPRYQVTQFGKPVTLSCSQTLNHNVMYWYQQKSSQAPKLLFHYYDKDFNNEADTPDNFQSRRPNTSFCFLDIRSPGLGDTAMYLCATSRGGSIDTQYFGPGTRLTVL.